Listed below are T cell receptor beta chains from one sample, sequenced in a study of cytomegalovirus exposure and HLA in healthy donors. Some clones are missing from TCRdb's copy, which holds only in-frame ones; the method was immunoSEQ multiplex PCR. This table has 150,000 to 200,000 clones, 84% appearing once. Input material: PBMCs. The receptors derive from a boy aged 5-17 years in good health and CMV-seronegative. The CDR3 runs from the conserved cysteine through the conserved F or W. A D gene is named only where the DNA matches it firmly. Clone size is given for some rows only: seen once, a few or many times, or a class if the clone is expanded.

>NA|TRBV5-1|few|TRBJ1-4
TGCGCCAGCAGCTTGTTACCAGGGGATAGTGAAAAACTGTTTTTT
CASSLLPGDSEKLFF
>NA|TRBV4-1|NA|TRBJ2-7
TGCGCCAGCAGCCAAGCGGGAGCAGGCGGCTCCTACGAGCAGTACTTC
CASSQAGAGGSYEQYF
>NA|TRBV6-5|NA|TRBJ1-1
TGTGCCAGCAGTGTAACAGCTGAAGCTTTCTTT
CASSVTAEAFF
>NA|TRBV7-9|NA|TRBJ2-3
TGTGCCAGCAGCGGCGCAGGAACTAGCACAGATACGCAGTATTTT
CASSGAGTSTDTQYF
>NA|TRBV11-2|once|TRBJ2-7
TGTGCCAGCAGCGATCCCGGGACACCGTCCTACGAGCAGTACTTC
CASSDPGTPSYEQYF
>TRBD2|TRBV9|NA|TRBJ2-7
TGTGCCAGCAGCTCCCTGGGGGGGGACGAGCAGTACTTC
CASSSLGGDEQYF
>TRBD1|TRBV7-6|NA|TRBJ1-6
TGTGCCAGCAGCTTAGCGGGAGGGCAGGGGGCAGGGAATTCACCCCTCCACTTT
CASSLAGGQGAGNSPLHF
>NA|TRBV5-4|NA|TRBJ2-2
TGTGCCAGCAGCCGCGAATCCGGGGAGCTGTTTTTT
CASSRESGELFF
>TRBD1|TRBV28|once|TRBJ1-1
TGTGCCAGCAGTTTATTTGGTCCGTGGAGGGGGCGAGCTTTCTTT
CASSLFGPWRGRAFF
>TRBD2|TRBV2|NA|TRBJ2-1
TGTGCCAGCATTCGGGGGAGGGCCGGTAATGAGCAGTTCTTC
CASIRGRAGNEQFF
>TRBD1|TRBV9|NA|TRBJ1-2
TGTGCCAGCAGCGTACATAGGGACAGGGTGGACTATGGCTACACCTTC
CASSVHRDRVDYGYTF
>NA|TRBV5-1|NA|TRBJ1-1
TGCGCCAGCAGCTCTTCGGGATTCACTGAAGCTTTCTTT
CASSSSGFTEAFF
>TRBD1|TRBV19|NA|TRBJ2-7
TGTGCCAGTAGAACCGGGACAGGCTCCTACGAGCAGTACTTC
CASRTGTGSYEQYF
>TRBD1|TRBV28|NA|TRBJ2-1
TGTGCCAGCAGCCAAACAGGGGGCTTTCCATTCTTC
CASSQTGGFPFF
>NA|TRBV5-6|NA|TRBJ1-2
TGTGCCAGCAGCTTGGATAGTTTCGCAGGCCCTTATGGCTACACCTTC
CASSLDSFAGPYGYTF
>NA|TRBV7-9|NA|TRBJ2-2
TGTGCCAGCAGCTTTGGTATTAGCTTTACCGGGGAGCTGTTTTTT
CASSFGISFTGELFF
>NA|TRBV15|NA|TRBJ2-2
TGTGCCACCAGTAGTGCGGCCGGCGGGGAGCTGTTTTTT
CATSSAAGGELFF
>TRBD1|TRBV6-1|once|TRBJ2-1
TGTGCCAGCAGTCTACAGGGGAACAATGAGCAGTTCTTC
CASSLQGNNEQFF
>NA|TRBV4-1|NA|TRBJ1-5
TGCGCCAGCAGCCCTCGGACAGACGAGGGGTTCGGCAATCAGCCCCAGCATTTT
CASSPRTDEGFGNQPQHF
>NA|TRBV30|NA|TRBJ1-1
TGTGCCTGGAGTGGGCACCGTAACACTGAAGCTTTCTTT
CAWSGHRNTEAFF
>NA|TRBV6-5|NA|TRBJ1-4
TGTGCCAGCAAAGCCCTGCGGGGACAACTGTTTTTT
CASKALRGQLFF
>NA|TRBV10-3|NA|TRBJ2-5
TGTGCCATCAGTGAGGATGCGGGGCCAGGGGAGACCCAGTACTTC
CAISEDAGPGETQYF
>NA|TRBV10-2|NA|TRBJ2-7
TGCGCCAGCACATCGCACCGAGCCTACGAGCAGTACTTC
CASTSHRAYEQYF
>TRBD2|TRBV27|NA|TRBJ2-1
TGTGCCAGCAGTCGCAAAAGCGGGAGGCATCAGTTCTTC
CASSRKSGRHQFF